This T cell receptor beta chain originates from a study of OX40 agonist ivuxolimab in advanced cancers. Trimming left V 5 bases short and J 3 bases short, with 8 bases between. CDR3 length: 12 residues. Germline lookup yields CDR1 MNHEY and CDR2 SVGAGI. Using immunoSEQ multiplex PCR, the repertoire was profiled, and TCRdb retains in-frame clones only, with some absent. The sample carries fewer than 80,000 clones, 80% to 90% recorded once. Sequences were derived from CD4+ or CD8+ T cells sorted from blood, sampled in a trial of the OX40 agonist ivuxolimab. The origin of this receptor is an adult with an advanced solid tumor such as melanoma, head and neck, liver or kidney cancer. The chain has TRBV6-5 and TRBJ2-7; possible D gene TRBD1, 5 bases. CDR3 nucleotides: TGTGCCAGCAGTGACAGATACTACGAGCAGTACTTC. Residues: CASSDRYYEQYF.